Reported below is one T cell receptor beta chain. Antigen unknown. The sample originates from a study of blood T cells in healthy people across ages. Broader study findings: A strong correlation was seen between TCR beta diversity and naive T cell percentage. Estimates drawn from one million T cells were deemed to understate diversity.

Each donor gave 9.5 to 10 milliliters of peripheral blood. This CDR3 is built from 15 residues. Germline CDR1 reads MRHNA; CDR2 reads SNTAGT. Trimming removed 2 bases at V and 8 bases at J, with 18 bases between. Primers used in a second PCR of about 7 to 12 cycles were a sample-barcoded 5' primer and a J-beta primer mix. Every single cDNA molecule received a tag from a template-switch adaptor with 12 random nucleotides. Each CDR3 protein gets one entry after TCRdb re-called the 5' RACE reads with MiXCR. The sample lists 700,000 to 950,000 distinct CDR3 sequences, roughly 50% occurring once. Sequencing was performed on blood. The chain employs TRBV6-4 and TRBJ1-2; no reliable D call. This TCR came from a man aged 25 to 40 in good health. Here the CDR3 reads CASSDTPQALGGYTF. The CDR3 DNA reads TGTGCCAGCAGTGACACCCCCCAGGCCTTGGGGGGCTACACCTTC.